This note documents a single TCR beta chain sequence. What it binds is unknown. The entry originates in a study of early T cells in non-severe SARS-CoV-2 infection. The wider study: Bulk RNA taken from unsorted whole blood was sequenced, leaving chains unpaired.

Trimming pared 3 bases from V and 0 bases from J, leaving 14 bases between. CDR3 size: 16 residues. The germline V gene has CDR1 LNHDA and CDR2 SQIVND (reference sequence). The TCR library protocol was used to attach unique molecular identifiers. These identifiers were attached to individual cDNA molecules. TCRdb redid the calling of the 5' RACE reads with MiXCR, one entry per CDR3 protein. The sample lists about 26,000 distinct CDR3 sequences, more than 3.5% seen once, with about 6.3% in the top ten. Study-level findings and limits: A preference for anti-spike CD8 responses marked VDJdb matching, which missed private and CD4 specificities.

The chain is built from TRBV19 and TRBJ1-1; D gene unclear. This sequence originates from an adult who was a healthcare worker with PCR-confirmed SARS-CoV-2 infection or an uninfected control (not recorded which). The sequenced sample consisted of whole blood. As DNA, the CDR3 is TGTGCCAGTAGTATGGGAAGGGCAGGTCTGAACACTGAAGCTTTCTTT. It yields the protein CASSMGRAGLNTEAFF.